This paragraph reports one TCR beta chain. This sample stems from a study of control samples from healthy donors and cancer patients. Sequencing used immunoSEQ multiplex PCR; TCRdb keeps in-frame clones, though not all of them. The sample lists 130,000 or so clones; 90% to 95% were seen once. V was pared by 5 bases and J by 4 bases, with 13 bases of the junction left unmatched. CDR1 is SGHNT and CDR2 is YYREEE in the germline V gene (reference sequence). This CDR3 comprises 18 residues. The chain carries TRBV5-4 and TRBJ2-6; 9 bases are a match to TRBD1. The sequencing input was blood. The source of this sequence is a man between 35 and 55 years old in good health. CDR3 sequence (DNA): TGTGCCAGCAGACGGGGACAGGGAACTTTCTCAGGGGCCAACGTCCTGACTTTC. As protein: CASRRGQGTFSGANVLTF.